The 28 T cell receptor beta chains listed next were all sequenced from one sample in a study of regulatory T cells in long-lasting Graves disease (dated by TCRdb to the early 2020s). Libraries came from multiplex PCR. Sequencing took place on an Illumina HiSeq 4000. CDR3 regions were amplified by Arm-PCR with iRepertoire HTBI primers to construct TCR beta libraries. TCRdb reanalyzed the raw reads on its own, using fastp at Q25 for trimming and MiXCR for clone calling, and kept in-frame beta chains. CDR3 protein sequences are deduplicated, and each keeps its most common genes and DNA. The sample table holds about 240,000 distinct CDR3 sequences, of which 20% were seen once. Around 13% of the sample goes to the ten largest clones. This specimen's time point label, interpreted: newly diagnosed GD, antithyroid drugs for less than 3 months. RNA was extracted from PBMCs in TRIzol for both TCR sequencing and RNA sequencing.

This material consisted of peripheral blood mononuclear cells (PBMCs), taken at new diagnosis, from a patient treated with antithyroid drugs. The source is a female donor with Graves disease.

V is TRBV2 and J is TRBJ2-7, with 9 bases that match TRBD1. This CDR3 contains 15 residues. With 5 bases clipped from V and 2 bases from J, the junction kept 7 bases outside the gene matches. CDR1 is SNHLY, CDR2 FYNNEI, per germline. The CDR3 reads CASSRGTGTPYEQYF. The CDR3 DNA reads TGTGCCAGCAGTAGGGGGACAGGGACTCCCTACGAGCAGTACTTC.

This clonotype was seen more than once but under ten times. The chain combines TRBV20-1 with TRBJ2-2; a possible D gene is TRBD1 (5 bases). With 5 bases removed from V and 1 base from J, the gap between germline ends came to 17 bases. The germline V gene has CDR1 DFQATT and CDR2 SNEGSKA (reference sequence). This CDR3 is built from 16 residues. CDR3 amino acids: CSALDRWGRNTGELFF. The DNA for the CDR3 is TGCAGTGCTCTAGATCGGTGGGGCAGGAACACCGGGGAGCTGTTTTTT.

This clonotype was recorded many times. This chain uses TRBV5-1 with TRBJ1-5; TRBD1 matches 11 bases. This CDR3 is built from 15 residues. With V trimmed by 3 bases and J by 2 bases, 1 base remained unmatched. From germline, CDR1 is SGHRS and CDR2 YFSETQ. The CDR3 region has the DNA TGCGCCAGCAGCTGGGGACAGGGGGGCAATCAGCCCCAGCATTTT. It translates to CASSWGQGGNQPQHF.

The chain recombines TRBV6-1 with TRBJ2-3; 10 bases fit TRBD1. This CDR3 contains 15 residues. Germline V gene data show CDR1 as MNHNS and CDR2 as SASEGT. V lost 8 bases and J lost 3; bases outside the gene matches: 8. The CDR3 protein is CASRRQGAQTDTQYF. The CDR3 bases are TGTGCCAGCCGTCGACAGGGGGCGCAGACAGATACGCAGTATTTT.

CDR3: CASSMLSGRSYNEQFF. The CDR3 bases are TGTGCCAGTAGTATGCTCAGCGGGAGGTCCTACAATGAGCAGTTCTTC. This chain connects TRBV19 to TRBJ2-1; 9 bases agree with TRBD2. There are 16 residues in the CDR3. Germline V lookup: CDR1 LNHDA, CDR2 SQIVND (reference sequence). V trimming: 3 bases; J trimming: 1 base; junction bases outside the gene matches: 4.

Many counts were recorded for this clonotype. The chain has TRBV2 and TRBJ2-5, with TRBD1 identical over 9 bases. The length of the CDR3 is 15 residues. Germline lookup yields CDR1 SNHLY and CDR2 FYNNEI. The junction had 6 bases not matched to a gene; V was cut back by 1 base and J by 6 bases. CDR3 in DNA: TGTGCCAGCAGTGAAGGTGACAGGGGGACGAAGACCCAGTACTTC. Protein sequence: CASSEGDRGTKTQYF. Filled out from reference TRBV2 and TRBJ2-5, the complete variable domain reads EPEVTQTPSHQVTQMGQEVILRCVPISNHLYFYWYRQILGQKVEFLVSFYNNEISEKSEIFDDQFSVERPDGSNFTLKIRSTKLEDSAMYFCASSEGDRGTKTQYFGPGTRLLVL.

This clonotype was recorded at least ten times. The gene calls are TRBV20-1 and TRBJ2-7; 14 positions agree with TRBD2. The CDR3 contains 15 residues. J was trimmed by 4 bases and V by 4 bases; bases with no gene match: 6. From germline, CDR1 is DFQATT and CDR2 SNEGSKA (reference sequence). This CDR3 reads CSATPRLAGGYEQYF. DNA of the CDR3: TGCAGTGCTACACCTCGACTAGCGGGAGGGTACGAGCAGTACTTC.

This clonotype has only a few counts. It is likely a read error: a sequence one base away is far more abundant. The chain joins TRBV6-2 or TRBV6-3 to TRBJ2-5, with D possibly TRBD1 on 5 matching bases. In germline, CDR1 is MNHEY, CDR2 SVGEGT. The CDR3 covers 14 residues. Deletions cut 2 bases from V and 11 bases from J, with 18 bases between. CDR3 amino acids: CASSYNGAYNEQYF. The CDR3 nucleotides read TGTGCCAGCAGTTACAATGGGGCCTACAATGAGCAGTACTTC.

This clonotype was recorded at least ten times. The chain joins TRBV20-1 to TRBJ2-3, with D hard to call. CDR1 and CDR2 (germline): DFQATT, SNEGSKA (reference sequence). V was cut by 0 bases and J by 3 bases, with 13 bases left in between. This CDR3 has 15 residues. The CDR3 reads CSARDYGTETDTQYF. In DNA form, the CDR3 reads TGCAGTGCTAGAGATTACGGCACCGAGACAGATACGCAGTATTTT.

The rearrangement links TRBV28 to TRBJ1-2; D not resolved. Trimming took 3 bases from V and 4 from J, leaving 6 bases between them. The germline gives CDR1 MDHEN, CDR2 SYDVKM. The CDR3 totals 12 residues. CDR3 bases: TGTGCCAGCAGTTTGACGCGCTATGGCTACACCTTC. Translation: CASSLTRYGYTF.

This clonotype was seen at least ten times. The rearrangement joins TRBV9 to TRBJ2-2; TRBD1 agrees at 8 bases. CDR1 SGDLS and CDR2 YYNGEE come from the germline V gene. CDR3 length: 15 amino acids. V was pared by 0 bases and J by 7 bases, with 5 bases of the junction left unmatched. For the CDR3, the DNA is TGTGCCAGCAGCGTAGTTCAGGGGGCTGGCGGGGAGCTGTTTTTT. Translation gives CASSVVQGAGGELFF.

The J gene is TRBJ1-5, the V gene TRBV18, with a tentative D call TRBD1 (5 bases). Trimming removed 3 bases at V and 6 bases at J, with 15 bases between. This CDR3 has 15 residues. Germline V gene lookup returns CDR1 KGHSH and CDR2 LQKENI. CDR3 DNA sequence: TGTGCCAGCTCACCGGGGGGGACCTTAGGTCAGCCCCAGCATTTT. It specifies CASSPGGTLGQPQHF.

This clonotype has more than one count but fewer than ten. J is TRBJ2-5 and V is TRBV7-9; 7 nucleotides align to TRBD2. With V trimmed by 0 bases and J by 1 base, 8 bases remained unmatched. There are 17 residues in the CDR3. The germline V gene has CDR1 SEHNR and CDR2 FQNEAQ (reference sequence). The CDR3 here is CASSLARGLGAQETQYF. For the CDR3, the DNA is TGTGCCAGCAGCTTAGCGAGAGGACTAGGGGCCCAAGAGACCCAGTACTTC.

Concerning this clonotype: It is likely a read error: a sequence one base away is far more abundant. The rearrangement uses TRBV11-3 and TRBJ2-1; possibly TRBD1 for D (6 bases). Trimming cost V 5 bases and J 10 bases, with 18 bases left between them. Germline assignment: CDR1 SGHNT and CDR2 YENEEA. The CDR3 consists of 14 residues. The CDR3 loop reads CASSPDSGAYEQFF. DNA of the CDR3: TGTGCCAGCAGCCCGGACTCAGGGGCCTACGAGCAGTTCTTC.

This clonotype came up many times. This chain joins TRBV3-1 and TRBJ2-1; 9 bases align to TRBD1. The length of the CDR3 is 18 residues. Germline V gene data show CDR1 as LGHDT and CDR2 as YNNKEL (reference sequence). V shed 1 base and J 0 bases; nucleotides not matched to a gene: 7. The CDR3 sequence: CASSQAHPGQGSYNEQFF. The CDR3 DNA reads as TGTGCCAGCAGCCAAGCCCATCCGGGACAGGGCTCCTACAATGAGCAGTTCTTC.

In this sample, this clonotype turned up once. The chain links TRBV28 to TRBJ2-5; 11 bases match TRBD2. Trimming took 4 bases from V and 4 from J; bases not matched to a gene: 8. Germline-derived CDR1 and CDR2 are MDHEN and SYDVKM. This CDR3 has 16 residues. The CDR3 DNA reads as TGTGCCAGCAGTTACGGGACTAGCGGATTCATAGAGACCCAGTACTTC. Encoded protein: CASSYGTSGFIETQYF.

Of note for this clonotype: A clone one base away is much larger, so this may be a read error. The CDR3 bases are TGTGCCAGCTCACAGCGGGAGGAATACAATGAGCAGCTCTTC. Translated: CASSQREEYNEQLF. The chain couples TRBV18 to TRBJ2-1; 9 bases fit TRBD2. Germline V gene lookup returns CDR1 KGHSH and CDR2 LQKENI. This CDR3 spans 14 amino acids.

This chain links TRBV20-1 with TRBJ2-2, with 14 bases that match TRBD2. The CDR3 covers 16 residues. J lost 6 bases, V lost 0 bases, and 3 bases had no gene match. CDR1 and CDR2 from the germline V gene are DFQATT and SNEGSKA (reference sequence). DNA for the CDR3: TGCAGTGCTAGAGATGGGACTAGCGGGAGTGCCGGGGAGCTGTTTTTT. It specifies CSARDGTSGSAGELFF.

This clonotype has at least ten counts. The CDR3 is CSARDRVYEQYF. The CDR3 DNA reads as TGCAGTGCTCGTGACAGGGTCTACGAGCAGTACTTC. The V and J genes are TRBV20-1 and TRBJ2-7, with 7 nucleotides matching TRBD1. Germline V CDR1 and CDR2: DFQATT, SNEGSKA (reference sequence). This CDR3 is built from 12 residues. The junction had 4 bases not matched to a gene; V was cut back by 5 bases and J by 3 bases.

This clonotype was detected ten times or more. The chain combines TRBV24-1 with TRBJ2-3, with a possible D match to TRBD2 (6 bases). V was pared by 2 bases and J by 9 bases, with 8 bases between. Germline V CDR1 and CDR2: KGHDR, SFDVKD. This CDR3 contains 12 residues. In nucleotides, the CDR3 is TGTGCCACCAGTGATTGGGGGGAAACGCAGTATTTT. Its protein is CATSDWGETQYF.

This clonotype was recorded many times. This chain joins TRBV3-1 and TRBJ1-4; D is undetermined. The germline V gene has CDR1 LGHDT and CDR2 YNNKEL (reference sequence). V was pared by 0 bases and J by 4 bases, with 12 bases between. This CDR3 is built from 16 residues. Written as DNA, the CDR3 is TGTGCCAGCAGCCAAGAGGTGCAGATAGATAATGAAAAACTGTTTTTT. This codes for CASSQEVQIDNEKLFF.

This clonotype was counted a few times. The gene calls are TRBV6-5 and TRBJ2-7; D possibly corresponds to TRBD2 (7 bases). V lost 4 bases and J 0 bases, leaving 19 bases between the germline ends. The CDR3 extends over 17 amino acids. Germline V gives CDR1 MNHEY, CDR2 SVGAGI. In DNA form, the CDR3 reads TGTGCCAGCAGTTTCCCACGGGGGGCCGGGAGCTCCTACGAGCAGTACTTC. As protein: CASSFPRGAGSSYEQYF.

On this clonotype itself: This may arise from a read error, as a much more abundant clone is one base away. The chain uses TRBV5-8 and TRBJ2-1, with 9 bases identical to TRBD1. Germline V CDR1 and CDR2: SGHTS, YDEGEE. CDR3 length: 18 residues. CDR3 DNA sequence: TGTCCCAGCAGCTTTGTTTGGTCCGGGACAGGGATGGGCAATGAGCAGTTCTTC. It is translated as CPSSFVWSGTGMGNEQFF.

The sample holds many counts of this clonotype. J is TRBJ2-5 and V is TRBV7-2; a weak D match, TRBD1 (6 bases). The CDR3 has 15 amino acids. V shed 5 bases and J shed 5 bases, with 18 bases lying between them. Germline-derived CDR1 and CDR2 are SGHTA and FQGNSA. The CDR3 DNA sequence: TGTGCCAGCAGCCCCGGACAGCCAACGGGGGAGACCCAGTACTTC. Protein: CASSPGQPTGETQYF.

This clonotype was recorded many times. The V and J genes are TRBV28 and TRBJ2-7; a possible D gene is TRBD2 (5 bases). The CDR3 is 12 amino acids. V was pared by 4 bases and J by 7 bases, with 11 bases between. Germline loops: CDR1 MDHEN, CDR2 SYDVKM. CDR3 in DNA: TGTGCCAGCAGTTCCGGAGGTGGTGAGCAGTACTTC. This translates into CASSSGGGEQYF.

V and J are TRBV18 and TRBJ1-5; D possibly corresponds to TRBD1 (5 bases). Deletions cut 0 bases from V and 5 bases from J, with 14 bases between. CDR1 is KGHSH and CDR2 is LQKENI in the germline V gene. This CDR3 spans 16 amino acids. CDR3 bases: TGTGCCAGCTCACCACCCGCAGGGATTAAGGATCAGCCCCAGCATTTT. It yields the protein CASSPPAGIKDQPQHF.

In this sample, this clonotype turned up a few times. The rearrangement joins TRBV28 to TRBJ2-5, with 7 bases fitting TRBD1. The V gene's germline CDR1 is MDHEN and CDR2 SYDVKM. The CDR3 contains 14 residues. The ends lost 6 bases at V and 2 bases at J; junction bases unmatched: 6. CDR3 in DNA: TGTGCCAGCAGCCTACAGGGGAATCAAGAGACCCAGTACTTC. It yields the protein CASSLQGNQETQYF.

This sequence joins TRBV11-2 and TRBJ1-5, with D possibly being TRBD1 (6 bases). The CDR3 contains 15 residues. The germline V gene has CDR1 SGHAT and CDR2 FQNNGV. The V end was cut by 5 bases, the J end by 5 bases, with 16 bases between. The chain's CDR3 is CASSKAQGGHQPQHF. CDR3 DNA: TGTGCCAGCAGCAAAGCACAGGGAGGCCATCAGCCCCAGCATTTT.